The T cell receptor (beta chain) under discussion was sequenced for a study of graft-versus-host responses after intestinal transplantation. Deletions cut 6 bases from V and 5 bases from J, with 18 bases between. The germline CDR1 and CDR2 sequences are SNHLY and FYNNEI. The CDR3 totals 15 residues. The table lists this clone with a few counts. The plating included some 200,000 irradiated, violet-dye-labeled stimulator cells together with some 200,000 CFSE-labeled responder cells. TCRdb's table, derived via immunoSEQ multiplex PCR, lists solely in-frame clones and lacks some. This table holds about 10,000 clones, roughly a third found once.

This chain connects TRBV2 to TRBJ2-3; D unclear. The TCR sequence derives from a human patient who received an intestinal transplant. The input for sequencing was alloreactive CD8+ T cells from a mixed lymphocyte reaction culture, taken before intestinal transplant. Stated subset: CFSE-low proliferating T cells sorted from roughly 6-day pre-transplant mixed lymphocyte reaction (GvH or HvG direction). CDR3 sequence: CASSPEDARGDTQYF. Written as DNA, the CDR3 is TGTGCCAGCAGCCCTGAGGATGCACGAGGAGATACGCAGTATTTT.